The 26 T cell receptor beta chains reported below all come from one sample, sequenced in a study of early T cells in non-severe SARS-CoV-2 infection. TCRdb ran MiXCR on the 5' RACE reads and lists one entry per CDR3 protein. The sample has 50,000 to 70,000 distinct CDR3 sequences, roughly an eighth seen once. The sequencing sample was made of whole blood. The receptors come from an adult who was a healthcare worker with PCR-confirmed SARS-CoV-2 infection or an uninfected control (not recorded which).

In its sample, this clonotype was seen many times. The V gene is TRBV2, the J gene TRBJ1-1; D is unclear. The germline gives CDR1 SNHLY, CDR2 FYNNEI. The CDR3 totals 12 residues. V was shortened by 4 bases and J by 8 bases, with 11 bases between the two germline ends. The CDR3 sequence: CASSAGRREAFF. The CDR3 nucleotides are TGTGCCAGCAGTGCGGGTCGACGGGAAGCTTTCTTT.

The rearrangement uses TRBV9 and TRBJ2-7; D is uncertain. V was shortened by 0 bases and J by 0 bases, with 13 bases between the two germline ends. This CDR3 has 16 amino acids. CDR1 is SGDLS, CDR2 YYNGEE, per germline. CDR3 sequence (DNA): TGTGCCAGCAGCGTAGCTCCGGCCGTCAGCTCCTACGAGCAGTACTTC. This encodes CASSVAPAVSSYEQYF.

This clonotype has ten or more counts. The V gene is TRBV9, the J gene TRBJ2-7; 8 bases agree with TRBD1. The CDR3 contains 13 residues. The germline gives CDR1 SGDLS, CDR2 YYNGEE. J gave up 7 bases and V 4 bases, and 7 bases lay outside the gene matches. The CDR3 loop reads CASSLQGAGEQYF. DNA for the CDR3: TGTGCCAGCAGCCTGCAGGGGGCGGGTGAGCAGTACTTC.

This clonotype was counted only a few times. The CDR3 DNA is TGTGCCAGCAGCGCCACCCCAAACTACGAGCAGTACTTC. It yields the protein CASSATPNYEQYF. This rearrangement joins TRBV7-9 to TRBJ2-7, with D unresolved. This CDR3 has 13 amino acids. Germline CDR1 and CDR2: SEHNR and FQNEAQ (reference sequence). Trimming left V 5 bases short and J 3 bases short, with 11 bases between.

V is TRBV7-6 and J is TRBJ2-6; possibly TRBD1 for D (6 bases). Germline loops: CDR1 SGHVS, CDR2 FNYEAQ. Trimming left V 4 bases short and J 0 bases short, with 7 bases between. CDR3 length equals 15 residues. DNA for the CDR3: TGTGCCAGCAGCTCCAGGGGCTCTGGGGCCAACGTCCTGACTTTC. This sequence encodes CASSSRGSGANVLTF. Looking up the rest from reference TRBV7-6 and TRBJ2-6 gives the full variable domain: GAGVSQSPRYKVTKRGQDVALRCDPISGHVSLYWYRQALGQGPEFLTYFNYEAQQDKSGLPNDRFSAERPEGSISTLTIQRTEQRDSAMYRCASSSRGSGANVLTFGAGSRLTVL.

CDR3 coding DNA: TGCGCCAGCAGTGAGCCGAGCGGTTCGCAGTATTTT. This translates into CASSEPSGSQYF. The V gene is TRBV10-1, the J gene TRBJ2-3, with D perhaps matching TRBD2 (5 bases). The length of the CDR3 is 12 residues. Germline CDR1 reads WNHNN; CDR2 reads SYGVQD (reference sequence). V was clipped by 2 bases and J by 10 bases, with 10 bases between them.

The sample holds a few counts of this clonotype. The V gene is TRBV9, the J gene TRBJ1-2, with 9 bases identical to TRBD1. CDR1 and CDR2 from the germline V gene are SGDLS and YYNGEE. The length of the CDR3 is 16 residues. V gave up 4 bases and J gave up 2 bases; unmatched junction bases: 9. CDR3 region: CASSPPPGQGNYGYTF. For the CDR3, the DNA is TGTGCCAGCAGCCCACCTCCGGGACAGGGAAACTATGGCTACACCTTC.

Here the CDR3 DNA reads TGTGCCAGCAATCGAGGGGACAGGGGAAATGAGCAGTACTTC. Amino acids: CASNRGDRGNEQYF. The V and J genes are TRBV9 and TRBJ2-7; 10 bases fit TRBD1. This CDR3 is 14 amino acids long. Germline CDR1 reads SGDLS; CDR2 reads YYNGEE. Germline trimming cut 6 bases from V and 7 bases from J; bases unmatched to any gene: 10.

This clonotype was recorded many times. V usage is TRBV20-1 and J usage is TRBJ2-7; TRBD2 is a possible D gene (5 bases). V was shortened by 0 bases and J by 3 bases, with 15 bases between the two germline ends. This CDR3 is 15 amino acids long. Germline assignment: CDR1 DFQATT and CDR2 SNEGSKA (reference sequence). Written as DNA, the CDR3 is TGCAGTGCTAGAGATACGAGGGAAGGGCTCTACGAGCAGTACTTC. Translation gives CSARDTREGLYEQYF.

V is TRBV29-1 and J is TRBJ1-1, with no clear D. The V end was cut by 7 bases, the J end by 1 base, with 13 bases between. CDR1 is SQVTM and CDR2 is ANQGSEA in the germline V gene. This CDR3 contains 13 residues. CDR3 nucleotides: TGCAGCGCAGAGGTCGGGTCGAACACTGAAGCTTTCTTT. It yields the protein CSAEVGSNTEAFF.

With respect to this clonotype: Being one base from a much bigger clone, this may be a read error. The genes are TRBV13 and TRBJ2-2, with 8 positions matching TRBD2. The CDR3 has 15 amino acids. Germline assignment: CDR1 PRHDT and CDR2 FYEKMQ (reference sequence). CDR3 region: CASSLEGTSSGEQFF. The CDR3 DNA sequence: TGTGCCAGCAGCTTAGAGGGGACTAGTTCCGGGGAGCAGTTTTTT. Filled out from reference TRBV13 and TRBJ2-2, the complete variable domain reads AAGVIQSPRHLIKEKRETATLKCYPIPRHDTVYWYQQGPGQDPQFLISFYEKMQSDKGSIPDRFSAQQFSDYHSELNMSSLELGDSALYFCASSLEGTSSGEQFFGEGSRLTVL.

The chain employs TRBV19 and TRBJ2-5; no firm D call. The V gene's germline CDR1 is LNHDA and CDR2 SQIVND (reference sequence). V lost 1 base and J 1 base, leaving 10 bases between the germline ends. This CDR3 region has 15 residues. DNA of the CDR3: TGTGCCAGTAGTATAGGCCCGCTGCTCCAAGAGACCCAGTACTTC. Amino acid sequence: CASSIGPLLQETQYF.

The rearrangement uses TRBV10-3 and TRBJ2-5; 7 bases fit TRBD1. Germline CDR1 and CDR2: ENHRY and SYGVKD. Trimming at V came to 2 bases and at J to 2 bases, leaving 14 bases not matched to a gene. The CDR3 contains 18 residues. Here the CDR3 reads CAISEPDFRDSLQETQYF. CDR3 in DNA: TGTGCCATCAGTGAGCCCGACTTCCGGGACAGCCTTCAAGAGACCCAGTACTTC.

V is TRBV28 and J is TRBJ1-3; D is possibly TRBD1 (6 bases). V lost 6 bases to trimming and J lost 0 bases, with 12 bases between them. The CDR3 loop spans 15 amino acids. CDR1 and CDR2 (germline): MDHEN, SYDVKM. DNA for the CDR3: TGTGCCAGCAGACCTCAGGGGCCCTCTGGAAACACCATATATTTT. Translation: CASRPQGPSGNTIYF.

V and J are TRBV3-1 and TRBJ2-2; D remains ambiguous. The germline gives CDR1 LGHDT, CDR2 YNNKEL (reference sequence). The CDR3 covers 13 residues. Trimming left V 4 bases short and J 4 bases short, with 7 bases between. The CDR3 loop reads CASSPIATGELFF. In nucleotides, the CDR3 is TGTGCCAGCAGCCCAATAGCCACCGGGGAGCTGTTTTTT. The complete variable domain, with remaining parts taken from reference TRBV3-1 and TRBJ2-2, reads DTAVSQTPKYLVTQMGNDKSIKCEQNLGHDTMYWYKQDSKKFLKIMFSYNNKELIINETVPNRFSPKSPDKAHLNLHINSLELGDSAVYFCASSPIATGELFFGEGSRLTVL.

Only a few counts were recorded for this clonotype. This chain connects TRBV27 to TRBJ2-7; 7 positions agree with TRBD1. CDR3 length: 15 amino acids. The germline V gene has CDR1 MNHEY and CDR2 SMNVEV (reference sequence). V shed 1 base, J shed 3 bases, and the junction held 6 bases outside the gene matches. The CDR3 DNA follows: TGTGCCAGCAGTTTATACAGGGGCCCAAGCTACGAGCAGTACTTC. Amino acid sequence: CASSLYRGPSYEQYF.

The J gene is TRBJ2-7, the V gene TRBV28; 9 nucleotides line up with TRBD2. The trim removed 10 bases at V and 4 bases at J, leaving 5 bases unmatched. Germline V gives CDR1 MDHEN, CDR2 SYDVKM. CDR3 length: 12 amino acids. CDR3 bases: TGTGCCATCCTGACTAGCGGTTACGAGCAGTACTTC. Translated: CAILTSGYEQYF. Combining the CDR3 with reference TRBV28 and TRBJ2-7 gives the whole variable domain DVKVTQSSRYLVKRTGEKVFLECVQDMDHENMFWYRQDPGLGLRLIYFSYDVKMKEKGDIPEGYSVSREKKERFSLILESASTNQTSMYLCAILTSGYEQYFGPGTRLTVT.

This clonotype was observed many times. CDR3 amino acids: CASSLDSRGYTF. CDR3 nucleotides: TGTGCCAGCAGCTTAGACAGTCGGGGCTACACCTTC. V is TRBV7-9 and J is TRBJ1-2, with D uncertain. Between the trimmed V and J ends, which lost 1 base and 8 bases, there was a span of 8 bases. Germline V gene data show CDR1 as SEHNR and CDR2 as FQNEAQ (reference sequence). The CDR3 has 12 residues.

The sample holds many counts of this clonotype. The gene calls are TRBV20-1 and TRBJ2-7, with 7 bases aligning to TRBD1. V trimming: 6 bases; J trimming: 0 bases; junction bases outside the gene matches: 17. The CDR3 is 17 amino acids. Germline assignment: CDR1 DFQATT and CDR2 SNEGSKA (reference sequence). CDR3 DNA: TGCAGTGCGAGGGACAGTCCTTTCCCTATAAGCTCCTACGAGCAGTACTTC. Translated: CSARDSPFPISSYEQYF.

In its sample, this clonotype was seen many times. This rearrangement joins TRBV5-5 to TRBJ2-4; D is undetermined. Deletions cut 0 bases from V and 3 bases from J, with 16 bases between. Germline lookup yields CDR1 SGHKS and CDR2 YYEKEE (reference sequence). CDR3 size: 17 residues. CDR3: CASSLDPSDADKNIQYF. The DNA of the CDR3 is TGTGCCAGCAGCTTGGACCCAAGTGACGCCGACAAAAACATTCAGTACTTC.

The chain joins TRBV6-5 to TRBJ2-5; unclear D gene. Trimming shortened V by 6 bases and J by 4 bases, and 9 bases separated the two germline ends. The CDR3 has 12 amino acids. Per germline, CDR1 MNHEY and CDR2 SVGAGI. The CDR3 region has the DNA TGTGCCAGCAGCGCCGACGGAGAGACCCAGTACTTC. Translated, it gives CASSADGETQYF.

This clonotype was detected a few times. V is TRBV7-9 and J is TRBJ1-2; a possible D gene is TRBD1 (6 bases). The length of the CDR3 is 15 residues. CDR1 and CDR2 from the germline V gene are SEHNR and FQNEAQ (reference sequence). Trimming left V 2 bases short and J 8 bases short, with 18 bases between. CDR3 nucleotide sequence: TGTGCCAGCAGCTTACCGGGCCTCACAGGGATAGGCTACACCTTC. It translates to CASSLPGLTGIGYTF. Full variable domain (outside the CDR3, taken from reference TRBV7-9 and TRBJ1-2): DTGVSQNPRHKITKRGQNVTFRCDPISEHNRLYWYRQTLGQGPEFLTYFQNEAQLEKSRLLSDRFSAERPKGSFSTLEIQRTEQGDSAMYLCASSLPGLTGIGYTFGSGTRLTVV.

In this sample, this clonotype turned up many times. The chain links TRBV11-2 to TRBJ2-5; the match to TRBD2 covers 10 bases. CDR3 length: 17 residues. The V gene end was trimmed by 5 bases and the J gene end by 6 bases; junction bases not matched to a gene: 15. Germline lookup yields CDR1 SGHAT and CDR2 FQNNGV. The chain's CDR3 is CASSTIAGGLPGKTQYF. The CDR3 DNA is TGTGCCAGCAGCACAATAGCGGGGGGCCTCCCAGGAAAGACCCAGTACTTC.

This clonotype occurred many times. This chain uses TRBV3-1 with TRBJ1-1; D not resolved. V lost 0 bases to trimming and J lost 0 bases, with 8 bases between them. The CDR3 has 15 amino acids. Germline CDR1 LGHDT, CDR2 YNNKEL (reference sequence). CDR3 DNA: TGTGCCAGCAGCCAAGATTACTACATGAACACTGAAGCTTTCTTT. Translated, it gives CASSQDYYMNTEAFF.

The rearrangement links TRBV20-1 to TRBJ1-6; no reliable D call. V lost 1 base and J 8 bases, leaving 9 bases between the germline ends. Germline V CDR1 and CDR2: DFQATT, SNEGSKA (reference sequence). The CDR3 covers 13 residues. This chain's CDR3 is CSARAQQDSPLHF. The CDR3 DNA sequence: TGCAGTGCTAGAGCCCAGCAAGATTCACCCCTCCACTTT.

CDR3 DNA sequence: TGTGCCATCAGTGAGTCGGGGCTGGATGAGCAGTTCTTC. Translated, it gives CAISESGLDEQFF. V gene TRBV10-3 combines with J gene TRBJ2-1, with TRBD1 as a possible D gene (5 bases). Germline V lookup: CDR1 ENHRY, CDR2 SYGVKD. The CDR3 runs 13 residues. Trimming removed 0 bases from V and 8 bases from J, with 8 bases in between.